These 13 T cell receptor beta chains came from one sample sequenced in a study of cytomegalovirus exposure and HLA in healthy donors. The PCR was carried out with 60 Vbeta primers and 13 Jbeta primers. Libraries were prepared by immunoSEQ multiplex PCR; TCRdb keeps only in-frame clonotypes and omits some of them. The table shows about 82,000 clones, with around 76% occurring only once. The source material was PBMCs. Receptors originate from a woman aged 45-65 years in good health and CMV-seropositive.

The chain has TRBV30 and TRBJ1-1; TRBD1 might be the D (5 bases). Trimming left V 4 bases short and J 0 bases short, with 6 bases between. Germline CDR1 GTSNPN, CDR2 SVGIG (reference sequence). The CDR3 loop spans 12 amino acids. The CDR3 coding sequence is TGTGCCTGGACAGGGATGAACACTGAAGCTTTCTTT. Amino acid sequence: CAWTGMNTEAFF.

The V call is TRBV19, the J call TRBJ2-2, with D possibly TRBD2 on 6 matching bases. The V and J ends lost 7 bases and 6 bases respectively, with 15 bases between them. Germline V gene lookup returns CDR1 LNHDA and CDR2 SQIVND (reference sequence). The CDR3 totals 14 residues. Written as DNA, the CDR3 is TGTGCCAGTATTCGGGCCCCGGGAGCCGGGGAGCTGTTTTTT. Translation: CASIRAPGAGELFF.

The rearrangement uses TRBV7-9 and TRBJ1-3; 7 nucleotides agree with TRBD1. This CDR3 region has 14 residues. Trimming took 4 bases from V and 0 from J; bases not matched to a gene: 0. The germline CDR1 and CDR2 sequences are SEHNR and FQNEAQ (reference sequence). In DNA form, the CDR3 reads TGTGCCAGCAGCTCAGGGGGCTCTGGAAACACCATATATTTT. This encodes CASSSGGSGNTIYF.

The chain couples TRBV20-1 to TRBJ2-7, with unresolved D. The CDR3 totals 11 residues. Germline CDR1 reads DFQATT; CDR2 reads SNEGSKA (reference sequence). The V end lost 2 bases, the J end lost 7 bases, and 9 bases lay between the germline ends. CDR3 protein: CSARLLREQYF. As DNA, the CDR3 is TGCAGTGCTAGACTACTACGGGAGCAGTACTTC.

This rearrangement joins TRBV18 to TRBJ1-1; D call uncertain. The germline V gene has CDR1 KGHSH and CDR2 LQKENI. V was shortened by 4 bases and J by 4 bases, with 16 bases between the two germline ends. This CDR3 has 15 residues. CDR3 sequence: CASSLNAGISTEAFF. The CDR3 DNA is TGTGCCAGCTCACTAAATGCGGGGATTAGCACTGAAGCTTTCTTT.

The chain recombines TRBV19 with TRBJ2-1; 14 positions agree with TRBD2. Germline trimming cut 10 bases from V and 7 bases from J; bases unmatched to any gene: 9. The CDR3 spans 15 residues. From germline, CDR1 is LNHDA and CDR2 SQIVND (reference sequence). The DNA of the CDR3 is TGTGCCACTACGGCCGGGACTAGCGGGAGTAATGAGCAGTTCTTC. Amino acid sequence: CATTAGTSGSNEQFF.

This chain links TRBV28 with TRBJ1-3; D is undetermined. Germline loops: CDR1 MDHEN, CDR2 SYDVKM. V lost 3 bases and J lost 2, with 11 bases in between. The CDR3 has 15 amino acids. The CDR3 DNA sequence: TGTGCCAGCAGTTTTGAGGGAAAGACTGGAAACACCATATATTTT. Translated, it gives CASSFEGKTGNTIYF.

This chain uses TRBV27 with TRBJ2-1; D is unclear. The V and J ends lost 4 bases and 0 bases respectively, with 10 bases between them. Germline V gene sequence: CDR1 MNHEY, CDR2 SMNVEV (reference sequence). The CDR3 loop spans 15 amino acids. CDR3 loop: CASSWLESSYNEQFF. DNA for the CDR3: TGTGCCAGCAGTTGGCTAGAGAGCTCCTACAATGAGCAGTTCTTC.

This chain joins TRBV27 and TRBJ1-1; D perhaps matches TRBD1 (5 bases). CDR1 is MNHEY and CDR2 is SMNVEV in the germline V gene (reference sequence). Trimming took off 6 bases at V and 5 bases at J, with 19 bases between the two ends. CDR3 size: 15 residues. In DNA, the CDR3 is TGTGCCAGCAGGGCCCCCCGCGGGGGGAATACTGAAGCTTTCTTT. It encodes CASRAPRGGNTEAFF.

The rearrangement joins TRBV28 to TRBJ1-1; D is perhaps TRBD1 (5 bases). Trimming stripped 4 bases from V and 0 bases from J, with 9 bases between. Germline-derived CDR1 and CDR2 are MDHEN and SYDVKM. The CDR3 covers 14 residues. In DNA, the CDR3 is TGTGCCAGCAGTTCAGACAGACTGAACACTGAAGCTTTCTTT. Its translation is CASSSDRLNTEAFF.

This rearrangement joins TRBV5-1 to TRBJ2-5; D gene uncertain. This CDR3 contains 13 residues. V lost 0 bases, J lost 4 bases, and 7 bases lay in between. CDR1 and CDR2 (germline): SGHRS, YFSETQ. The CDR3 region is CASSLDSGETQYF. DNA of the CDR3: TGCGCCAGCAGCTTGGACAGTGGAGAGACCCAGTACTTC.

The CDR3 loop reads CASSFITGAQRAMNEQFF. Written as DNA, the CDR3 is TGTGCCAGCAGTTTTATAACAGGGGCGCAGCGGGCTATGAATGAGCAGTTCTTC. V and J are TRBV2 and TRBJ2-1; a weak D match, TRBD1 (7 bases). V lost 5 bases and J 7 bases, leaving 27 bases between the germline ends. The CDR3 spans 18 residues. Germline CDR1 reads SNHLY; CDR2 reads FYNNEI.

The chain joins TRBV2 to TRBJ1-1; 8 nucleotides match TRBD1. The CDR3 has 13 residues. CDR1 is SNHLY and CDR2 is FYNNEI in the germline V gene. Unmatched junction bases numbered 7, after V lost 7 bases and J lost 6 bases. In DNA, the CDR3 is TGTGCCAGCAACGACAGGGGACTCGCTGAAGCTTTCTTT. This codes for CASNDRGLAEAFF.